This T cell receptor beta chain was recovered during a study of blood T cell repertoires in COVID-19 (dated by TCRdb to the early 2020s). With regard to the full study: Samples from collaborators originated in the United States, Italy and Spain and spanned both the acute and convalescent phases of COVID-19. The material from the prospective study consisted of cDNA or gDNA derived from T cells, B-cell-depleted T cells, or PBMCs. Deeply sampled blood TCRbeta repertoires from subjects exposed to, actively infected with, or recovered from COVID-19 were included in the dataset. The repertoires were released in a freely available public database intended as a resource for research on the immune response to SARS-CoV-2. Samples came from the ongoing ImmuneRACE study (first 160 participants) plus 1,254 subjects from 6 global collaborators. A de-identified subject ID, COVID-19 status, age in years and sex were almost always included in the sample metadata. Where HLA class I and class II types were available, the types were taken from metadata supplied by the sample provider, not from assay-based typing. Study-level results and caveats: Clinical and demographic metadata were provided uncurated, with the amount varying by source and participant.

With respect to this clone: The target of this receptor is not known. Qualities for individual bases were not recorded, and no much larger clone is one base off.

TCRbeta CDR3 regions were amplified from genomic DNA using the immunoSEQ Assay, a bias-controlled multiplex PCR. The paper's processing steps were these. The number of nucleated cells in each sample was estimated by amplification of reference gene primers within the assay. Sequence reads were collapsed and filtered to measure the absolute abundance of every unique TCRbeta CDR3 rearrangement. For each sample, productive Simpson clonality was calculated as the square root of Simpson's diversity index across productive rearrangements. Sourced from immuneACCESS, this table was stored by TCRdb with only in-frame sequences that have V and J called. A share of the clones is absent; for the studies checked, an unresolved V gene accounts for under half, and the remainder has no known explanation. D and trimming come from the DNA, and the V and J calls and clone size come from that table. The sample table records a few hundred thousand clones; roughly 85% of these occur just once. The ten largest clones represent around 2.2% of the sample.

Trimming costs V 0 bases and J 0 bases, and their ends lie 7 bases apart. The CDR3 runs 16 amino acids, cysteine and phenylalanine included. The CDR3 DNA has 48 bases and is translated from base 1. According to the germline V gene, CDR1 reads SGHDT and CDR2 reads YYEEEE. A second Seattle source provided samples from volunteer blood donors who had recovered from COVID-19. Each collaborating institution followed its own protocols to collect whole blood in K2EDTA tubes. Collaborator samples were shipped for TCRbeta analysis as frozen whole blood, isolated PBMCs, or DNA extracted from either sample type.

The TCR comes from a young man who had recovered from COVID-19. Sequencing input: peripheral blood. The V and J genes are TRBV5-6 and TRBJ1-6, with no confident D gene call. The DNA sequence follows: TGTGCCAGCAGCTTGGAGTTGAGCTCCTATAATTCACCCCTCCACTTT. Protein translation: CASSLELSSYNSPLHF.